These 27 T cell receptor beta chains were all obtained from the same sample, sequenced in a study of T cell responses to AZD1222 COVID-19 vaccine. Repertoires were generated with immunoSEQ multiplex PCR, while TCRdb's copy carries only in-frame clones and drops some. Among fewer than 100,000 clones listed, approximately 92% were seen once. The material was peripheral blood, obtained on day 0 of AZD1222 vaccination. These TCRs come from an adult in good health.

The CDR3 DNA is TGCAGTGCTAGTGGTGGTAGTAGCACTGAAGCTTTCTTT. Translated: CSASGGSSTEAFF. The chain uses TRBV20-1 and TRBJ1-1, with D hard to call. This CDR3 spans 13 amino acids. The V end lost 3 bases, the J end lost 4 bases, and 12 bases lay between the germline ends. In germline, CDR1 is DFQATT, CDR2 SNEGSKA (reference sequence).

The chain couples TRBV5-1 to TRBJ2-7, with TRBD1 as a possible D gene (6 bases). V dropped 8 bases and J dropped 3 bases, with 12 bases sitting between them. CDR1 SGHRS and CDR2 YFSETQ come from the germline V gene. The CDR3 totals 12 residues. As DNA, the CDR3 is TGCGCCAGTACGGGACAAAACTACGAGCAGTACTTC. Translating it yields CASTGQNYEQYF.

This clone has more than one count but fewer than ten. In the same sample, other DNA sequences code for this CDR3. This rearrangement joins TRBV10-2 to TRBJ1-5; D perhaps matches TRBD1 (5 bases). Germline-derived CDR1 and CDR2 are WSHSY and SAAADI. The V gene lost 0 bases and the J gene lost 3 bases, with 6 bases spanning the gap. This CDR3 region has 14 residues. The CDR3 nucleotides are TGCGCCAGCAGTGAGTCGGGACTCAATCAGCCCCAGCATTTT. Its protein product is CASSESGLNQPQHF.

The chain uses TRBV9 and TRBJ2-5; 11 bases agree with TRBD2. J was trimmed by 1 base and V by 4 bases; bases with no gene match: 6. In germline, CDR1 is SGDLS, CDR2 YYNGEE. This CDR3 contains 16 residues. In DNA, the CDR3 is TGTGCCAGCAGCTCAGGACTAGCGGGCCTCCAAGAGACCCAGTACTTC. It translates to CASSSGLAGLQETQYF.

The chain couples TRBV6-5 to TRBJ1-6; D ambiguous. V dropped 0 bases and J dropped 10 bases, with 16 bases sitting between them. The CDR3 runs 16 residues. Germline V gene lookup returns CDR1 MNHEY and CDR2 SVGAGI. In nucleotides, the CDR3 is TGTGCCAGCAGTTACTCTGGGAGGGTCCGGCGGTCACCCCTCCACTTT. This sequence encodes CASSYSGRVRRSPLHF.

This chain connects TRBV6-5 to TRBJ2-2; D unclear. This CDR3 region has 14 residues. V lost 5 bases to trimming and J lost 5 bases, with 12 bases between them. The germline CDR1 and CDR2 sequences are MNHEY and SVGAGI. DNA of the CDR3: TGTGCCAGCAGTAGGACCGCGTCTACCGGGGAGCTGTTTTTT. The encoded protein is CASSRTASTGELFF.

The chain combines TRBV7-9 with TRBJ1-5; 7 bases are shared with TRBD1. This CDR3 has 14 residues. Unmatched junction bases numbered 7, after V lost 5 bases and J lost 6 bases. Germline V gene data show CDR1 as SEHNR and CDR2 as FQNEAQ (reference sequence). This CDR3 reads CASSRAGGRQPQHF. DNA of the CDR3: TGTGCCAGCAGCCGCGCAGGGGGACGTCAGCCCCAGCATTTT. The whole variable domain, filled in from reference TRBV7-9 and TRBJ1-5, reads DTGVSQNPRHKITKRGQNVTFRCDPISEHNRLYWYRQTLGQGPEFLTYFQNEAQLEKSRLLSDRFSAERPKGSFSTLEIQRTEQGDSAMYLCASSRAGGRQPQHFGDGTRLSIL.

This chain joins TRBV7-9 and TRBJ2-5, with 10 bases matching TRBD1. The CDR3 is made up of 15 amino acids. The germline V gene encodes CDR1 SEHNR and CDR2 FQNEAQ (reference sequence). The ends lost 2 bases at V and 3 bases at J; junction bases unmatched: 3. In DNA form, the CDR3 reads TGTGCCAGCAGCTTATGGACAGGGGGTAAAGAGACCCAGTACTTC. As protein: CASSLWTGGKETQYF.

The chain couples TRBV14 to TRBJ1-1; D remains unclear. The CDR3 spans 13 residues. The germline CDR1 and CDR2 sequences are SGHDN and FVKESK. With 1 base removed from V and 1 base from J, the gap between germline ends came to 4 bases. CDR3 loop: CASSQGQNTEAFF. The DNA for the CDR3 is TGTGCCAGCAGCCAAGGACAGAACACTGAAGCTTTCTTT.

The CDR3 sequence: CASSPTGDEQYF. Written as DNA, the CDR3 is TGCGCCAGCAGCCCTACAGGGGACGAGCAGTACTTC. The chain combines TRBV4-1 with TRBJ2-7, with 7 nucleotides matching TRBD1. The CDR3 consists of 12 residues. With V trimmed by 4 bases and J by 5 bases, 2 bases remained unmatched. CDR1 is MGHRA and CDR2 is YSYEKL in the germline V gene.

The J gene is TRBJ2-3, the V gene TRBV6-2 or TRBV6-3; 7 nucleotides agree with TRBD2. Germline V lookup: CDR1 MNHEY, CDR2 SVGEGT. This CDR3 has 15 amino acids. With 2 bases clipped from V and 4 bases from J, the junction kept 6 bases outside the gene matches. CDR3 DNA sequence: TGTGCCAGCAGTTACGTGCGGGGGTGGTCAGATACGCAGTATTTT. Protein product: CASSYVRGWSDTQYF.

The chain uses TRBV11-2 and TRBJ1-1; D not certain. This CDR3 contains 12 residues. The V gene lost 0 bases and the J gene lost 3 bases, with 2 bases spanning the gap. Germline CDR1 and CDR2: SGHAT and FQNNGV. In DNA, the CDR3 is TGTGCCAGCAGCTTAGACTACACTGAAGCTTTCTTT. Translation: CASSLDYTEAFF.

The V gene is TRBV27, the J gene TRBJ2-3, with D tentatively TRBD1 (6 bases). Trimming shortened V by 2 bases and J by 5 bases, and 17 bases separated the two germline ends. This CDR3 has 16 amino acids. Germline CDR1 MNHEY, CDR2 SMNVEV (reference sequence). CDR3 loop: CASSLVTGNVGDTQYF. The CDR3 bases are TGTGCCAGCAGTTTAGTTACAGGGAATGTGGGAGATACGCAGTATTTT.

This clone was found once. J is TRBJ1-1 and V is TRBV4-3, with D possibly being TRBD1 (6 bases). CDR3 length equals 15 residues. From germline, CDR1 is LGHNA and CDR2 YSLEER. The V end lost 0 bases, the J end lost 2 bases, and 10 bases lay between the germline ends. The CDR3 DNA reads as TGCGCCAGCAGCCAAGATAGGGGGGGAAACACTGAAGCTTTCTTT. Encoded protein: CASSQDRGGNTEAFF.

J is TRBJ1-1 and V is TRBV18; D ambiguous. The CDR3 contains 13 residues. The V and J ends lost 2 bases and 3 bases respectively, with 7 bases between them. The germline V gene has CDR1 KGHSH and CDR2 LQKENI. The CDR3 region has the DNA TGTGCCAGCTCACCAAGGGCAGACACTGAAGCTTTCTTT. It codes for CASSPRADTEAFF.

The gene calls are TRBV28 and TRBJ2-3; D is undetermined. This CDR3 contains 15 residues. The germline V gene encodes CDR1 MDHEN and CDR2 SYDVKM. The V end was cut by 4 bases, the J end by 2 bases, with 13 bases between. CDR3 in amino acids: CASSWPRRDTDTQYF. The CDR3 DNA reads as TGTGCCAGCAGTTGGCCTCGTAGGGACACAGATACGCAGTATTTT.

The genes are TRBV6-5 and TRBJ1-6, with TRBD1 matching over 7 bases. This CDR3 is built from 15 residues. The V gene end was trimmed by 10 bases and the J gene end by 6 bases; junction bases not matched to a gene: 12. CDR1 is MNHEY and CDR2 is SVGAGI in the germline V gene. CDR3 residues: CATHLGQPPNSPLHF. CDR3 nucleotides: TGTGCCACCCACCTGGGACAGCCCCCTAATTCACCCCTCCACTTT.

The chain carries TRBV6-5 and TRBJ1-2; D is uncertain. V was pared by 7 bases and J by 2 bases, with 14 bases between. The CDR3 totals 14 residues. The germline V gene encodes CDR1 MNHEY and CDR2 SVGAGI. The CDR3 region is CASNSVSLNYGYTF. For the CDR3, the DNA is TGTGCCAGCAACTCAGTTAGCTTAAACTATGGCTACACCTTC.

CDR3 sequence (DNA): TGTGCCAGCCTCGATAGGGAGGGCTATGGCTACACCTTC. This encodes CASLDREGYGYTF. This chain joins TRBV11-2 and TRBJ1-2; D is unclear. Germline CDR1 SGHAT, CDR2 FQNNGV. Trimming pared 8 bases from V and 4 bases from J, leaving 14 bases between. The CDR3 is 13 amino acids.

The chain joins TRBV28 to TRBJ2-5, with TRBD1 matching over 9 bases. V lost 5 bases and J lost 5; bases outside the gene matches: 9. This CDR3 contains 15 residues. Germline V CDR1 and CDR2: MDHEN, SYDVKM. CDR3 DNA sequence: TGTGCCAGCAGTAGTCCCGGGACAGGGATGGAGACCCAGTACTTC. Protein product: CASSSPGTGMETQYF.

The chain joins TRBV19 to TRBJ1-5; D is uncertain. From germline, CDR1 is LNHDA and CDR2 SQIVND (reference sequence). CDR3 length: 12 amino acids. Trimming shortened V by 4 bases and J by 7 bases, and 8 bases separated the two germline ends. The CDR3 protein is CASSRGGQPQHF. The CDR3 DNA reads TGTGCCAGTAGTAGGGGTGGCCAGCCCCAGCATTTT.

The genes are TRBV4-3 and TRBJ2-2, with D possibly TRBD1 on 6 matching bases. Per germline, CDR1 LGHNA and CDR2 YSLEER. The CDR3 is made up of 16 amino acids. V was pared by 4 bases and J by 4 bases, with 16 bases between. CDR3 protein: CASSPGAGEFTGELFF. In DNA, the CDR3 is TGCGCCAGCAGCCCCGGGGCAGGGGAATTCACCGGGGAGCTGTTTTTT.

This chain links TRBV7-9 with TRBJ2-1, with D unresolved. Deletions cut 1 base from V and 5 bases from J, with 6 bases between. In germline, CDR1 is SEHNR, CDR2 FQNEAQ (reference sequence). The CDR3 loop spans 13 amino acids. The CDR3 region is CASSLGLDNEQFF. In DNA form, the CDR3 reads TGTGCCAGCAGCTTAGGATTGGACAATGAGCAGTTCTTC.

V and J are TRBV7-9 and TRBJ2-3; 13 nucleotides align to TRBD2. Germline assignment: CDR1 SEHNR and CDR2 FQNEAQ (reference sequence). This CDR3 region has 15 residues. V lost 4 bases, J lost 8 bases, and 6 bases stayed unmatched. CDR3 in amino acids: CASSSRLAGGTTQYF. The CDR3 coding sequence is TGTGCCAGCAGCTCCCGACTAGCGGGAGGAACTACGCAGTATTTT.

V usage is TRBV11-2 and J usage is TRBJ2-6, with 10 bases that match TRBD2. Germline V lookup: CDR1 SGHAT, CDR2 FQNNGV. V lost 1 base to trimming and J lost 0 bases; unmatched junction nucleotides: 6. The CDR3 loop spans 19 amino acids. CDR3 nucleotide sequence: TGTGCCAGCAGCTTAGGTCCACTAGCGGGGAACTCTGGGGCCAACGTCCTGACTTTC. This codes for CASSLGPLAGNSGANVLTF.

The table lists this clone with a count of one. The V and J genes are TRBV5-1 and TRBJ1-2; no clear D. In germline, CDR1 is SGHRS, CDR2 YFSETQ. The germline V and J ends were trimmed by 0 bases and 7 bases, with 22 bases remaining between them. The CDR3 spans 17 residues. CDR3: CASSLEFAAPAVGGYTF. Written as DNA, the CDR3 is TGCGCCAGCAGCTTGGAGTTCGCAGCCCCAGCTGTGGGTGGCTACACCTTC.

This chain uses TRBV2 with TRBJ1-5; D remains ambiguous. The CDR3 extends over 13 amino acids. CDR1 and CDR2 from the germline V gene are SNHLY and FYNNEI. Between the trimmed V and J ends, which lost 6 bases and 4 bases, there was a span of 10 bases. The CDR3 is CASRVRENQPQHF. The CDR3 bases are TGTGCCAGCAGGGTCCGGGAGAATCAGCCCCAGCATTTT.